These 3 T cell receptor beta chains came from one sample sequenced in a study of patients and donors after allogeneic stem cell transplantation. TCRdb used MiXCR to reprocess the RT-PCR reads, holding one entry per CDR3 protein. The top ten hold less than 8.5% of the sample, which has 400,000 to 500,000 distinct CDR3 sequences, approximately 16% seen once. The sequenced material came from blood, either unsorted or a sorted T cell fraction (not recorded which). These receptors were obtained from a human donor who was either an allogeneic HSCT recipient or a stem cell or donor lymphocyte infusion donor (not recorded which). It is not recorded whose cells these are; they may come from a transplant donor.

The chain links TRBV7-9 to TRBJ2-5, with TRBD2 matching 14 bases. V dropped 10 bases and J dropped 3; count of bases not matched to a gene: 7. CDR3 length: 15 residues. Germline values: CDR1 SEHNR, CDR2 FQNEAQ (reference sequence). CDR3 amino acids: CATKGLAGGEETQYF. The CDR3 nucleotides read TGTGCCACCAAAGGACTAGCGGGGGGTGAAGAGACCCAGTACTTC.

The V call is TRBV5-5, the J call TRBJ2-1; 7 nucleotides match TRBD2. J was trimmed by 5 bases and V by 1 base; bases with no gene match: 3. CDR1 SGHKS and CDR2 YYEKEE come from the germline V gene (reference sequence). This CDR3 has 14 residues. As DNA, the CDR3 is TGTGCCAGCAGCTTGACTAGCGTGGACAATGAGCAGTTCTTC. Amino acid sequence: CASSLTSVDNEQFF.

This clonotype was seen a handful of times. V is TRBV5-1 and J is TRBJ2-1, with TRBD2 matching 7 bases. V was pared by 2 bases and J by 1 base, with 6 bases of the junction left unmatched. This CDR3 comprises 16 residues. The germline CDR1 and CDR2 sequences are SGHRS and YFSETQ. The CDR3 bases are TGCGCCAGCAGCTTTAGCGGGCTAGGGTCCTACAATGAGCAGTTCTTC. It codes for CASSFSGLGSYNEQFF.